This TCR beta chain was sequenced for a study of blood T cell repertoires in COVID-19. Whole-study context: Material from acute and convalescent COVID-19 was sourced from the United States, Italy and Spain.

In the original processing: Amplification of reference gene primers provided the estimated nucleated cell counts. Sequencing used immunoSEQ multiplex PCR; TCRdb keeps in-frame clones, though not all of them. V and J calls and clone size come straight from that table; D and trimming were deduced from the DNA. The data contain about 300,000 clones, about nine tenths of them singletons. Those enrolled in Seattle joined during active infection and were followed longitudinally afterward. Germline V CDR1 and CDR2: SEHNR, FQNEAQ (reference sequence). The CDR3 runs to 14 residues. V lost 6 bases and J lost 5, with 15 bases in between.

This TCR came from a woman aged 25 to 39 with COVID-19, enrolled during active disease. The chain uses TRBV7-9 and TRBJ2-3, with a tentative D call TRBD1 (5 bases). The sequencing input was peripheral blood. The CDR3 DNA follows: TGTGCCAGCAGATTCGGACAACCGCGAGATACGCAGTATTTT. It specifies CASRFGQPRDTQYF.